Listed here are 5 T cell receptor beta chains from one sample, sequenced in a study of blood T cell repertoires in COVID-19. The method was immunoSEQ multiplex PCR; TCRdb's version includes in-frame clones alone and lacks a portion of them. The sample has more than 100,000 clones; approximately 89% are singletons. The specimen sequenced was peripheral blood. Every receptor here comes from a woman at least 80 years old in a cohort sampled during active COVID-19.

In nucleotides, the CDR3 is TGCGCCAGCAGCCAAACGTTAGTTCGCAATGAGCAGTTCTTC. Its protein product is CASSQTLVRNEQFF. This chain uses TRBV4-1 with TRBJ2-1; D gene ambiguous. This CDR3 spans 14 amino acids. Trimming took 2 bases from V and 6 from J, leaving 11 bases between them. The germline gives CDR1 MGHRA, CDR2 YSYEKL.

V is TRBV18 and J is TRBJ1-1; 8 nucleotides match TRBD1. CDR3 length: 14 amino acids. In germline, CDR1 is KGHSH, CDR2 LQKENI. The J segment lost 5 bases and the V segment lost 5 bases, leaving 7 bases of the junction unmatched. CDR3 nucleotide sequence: TGTGCCAGCTCAGCACAGGGGGAAGGGACTGAAGCTTTCTTT. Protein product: CASSAQGEGTEAFF.

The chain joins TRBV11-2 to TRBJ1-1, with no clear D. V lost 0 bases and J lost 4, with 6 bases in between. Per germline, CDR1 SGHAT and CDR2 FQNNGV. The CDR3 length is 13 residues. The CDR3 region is CASSLEPVTEAFF. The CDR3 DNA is TGTGCCAGCAGCTTAGAACCGGTCACTGAAGCTTTCTTT.

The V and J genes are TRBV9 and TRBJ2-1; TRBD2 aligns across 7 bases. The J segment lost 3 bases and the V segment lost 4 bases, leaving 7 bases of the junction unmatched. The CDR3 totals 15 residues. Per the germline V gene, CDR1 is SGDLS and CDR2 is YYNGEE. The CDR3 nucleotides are TGTGCCAGCAGCCAGGAAGCGGGACGCTACAATGAGCAGTTCTTC. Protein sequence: CASSQEAGRYNEQFF. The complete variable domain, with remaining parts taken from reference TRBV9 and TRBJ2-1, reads DSGVTQTPKHLITATGQRVTLRCSPRSGDLSVYWYQQSLDQGLQFLIQYYNGEERAKGNILERFSAQQFPDLHSELNLSSLELGDSALYFCASSQEAGRYNEQFFGPGTRLTVL.

The CDR3 reads CASSFRDRQYF. The CDR3 region has the DNA TGTGCCAGCAGCTTCCGGGACAGGCAGTACTTC. The chain recombines TRBV7-2 with TRBJ2-7; TRBD1 aligns across 7 bases. Germline values: CDR1 SGHTA, CDR2 FQGNSA. The V and J ends lost 3 bases and 9 bases, in that order; junction bases with no gene match: 2. The CDR3 covers 11 residues.